A single T cell receptor beta chain is shown here with its context. The sample is drawn from a study of human T cells and chemical hapten exposure. From the RACE reads, TCRdb called clonotypes with MiXCR, one entry per CDR3 protein. Among 90,000 to 110,000 distinct CDR3 sequences, roughly a tenth were seen once, and the ten largest hold 3.1%. CDR1 and CDR2 (germline): DFQATT, SNEGSKA (reference sequence). V gave up 5 bases and J gave up 3 bases, with 8 bases separating them. CDR3 size: 12 residues. This sample's time point: patch test 2, 6 weeks after DPC sensitization. Treatment noted: therapeutic diphenylcyclopropenone sensitization with weekly scalp DPC.

The source of this sequence is a woman aged 40 to 50 with alopecia areata. Some clones in this sample may be carry-over from other donors' samples. This material consisted of whole blood, taken in connection with sensitization to the hapten diphenylcyclopropenone (DPC). The chain combines TRBV20-1 with TRBJ1-5, with D perhaps matching TRBD1 (5 bases). The CDR3 DNA follows: TGCAGTGCTTGGGGGGTCAATCAGCCCCAGCATTTT. Its protein product is CSAWGVNQPQHF.